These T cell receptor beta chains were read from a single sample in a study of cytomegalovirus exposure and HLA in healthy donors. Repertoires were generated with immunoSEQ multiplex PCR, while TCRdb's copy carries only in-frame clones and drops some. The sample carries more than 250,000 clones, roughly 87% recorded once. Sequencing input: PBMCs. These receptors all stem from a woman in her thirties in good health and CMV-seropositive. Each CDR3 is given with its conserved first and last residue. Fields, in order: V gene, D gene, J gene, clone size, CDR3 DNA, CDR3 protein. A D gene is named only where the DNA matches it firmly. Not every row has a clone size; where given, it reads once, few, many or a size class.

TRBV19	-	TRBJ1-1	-	TGTGCCAGCCTACGACAGGAGAACACTGAAGCTTTCTTT	CASLRQENTEAFF
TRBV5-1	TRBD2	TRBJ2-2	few	TGCGCCAGCAGGCTAGCGGGATTCTCCGGGGAGCTGTTTTTT	CASRLAGFSGELFF
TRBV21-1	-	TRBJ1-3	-	TGTGCCACCGAATCTCCAGAGACAAAAGTTGGAAACACCATATATTTT	CATESPETKVGNTIYF
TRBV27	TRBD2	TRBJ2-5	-	TGTGCCAGCAGTTTTATTACTAGCGGGAGGAGGCTGGAGACCCAGTACTTC	CASSFITSGRRLETQYF
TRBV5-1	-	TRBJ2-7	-	TGCGCCAGCCGCCGAGTCGCGGCATCGGACGAGCAGTACTTC	CASRRVAASDEQYF
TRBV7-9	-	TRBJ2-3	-	TGTGCCAGCAGCTTAGTCTTTGCAGATACGCAGTATTTT	CASSLVFADTQYF
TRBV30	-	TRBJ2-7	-	TGTGCCTGGACTCAGGGTCCCTACGAGCAGTACTTC	CAWTQGPYEQYF
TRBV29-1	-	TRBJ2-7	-	TGCAGCGTTGTCGCCCCATACGAGCAGTACTTC	CSVVAPYEQYF
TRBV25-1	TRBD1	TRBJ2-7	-	TGTGCCAGCAGTGAATTCGGGACAGGGCATCTGGGCGAGCAGTACTTC	CASSEFGTGHLGEQYF
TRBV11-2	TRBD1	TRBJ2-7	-	TGTGCCAGCAGCTCTGGACAGGAGGTAAACTACGAGCAGTACTTC	CASSSGQEVNYEQYF
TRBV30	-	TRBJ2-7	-	TGTGCCTGGAATACAGGGTCCTCCTACGAGCAGTACTTC	CAWNTGSSYEQYF
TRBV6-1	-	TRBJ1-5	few	TGTGCCAGCAGTGAAGCTCGACAGAGCAATCAGCCCCAGCATTTT	CASSEARQSNQPQHF
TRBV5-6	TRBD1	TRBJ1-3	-	TGTGCCAGCAGCCCGGACAGGGTCGCTGGAAACACCATATATTTT	CASSPDRVAGNTIYF
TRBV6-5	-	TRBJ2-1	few	TGTGCCAGCAGTTTAGCGTCAAGCTCCTACAATGAGCAGTTCTTC	CASSLASSSYNEQFF
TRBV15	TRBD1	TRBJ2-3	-	TGTGCCACCAGGCCAGGGGGCGCGGGGACAGATACGCAGTATTTT	CATRPGGAGTDTQYF